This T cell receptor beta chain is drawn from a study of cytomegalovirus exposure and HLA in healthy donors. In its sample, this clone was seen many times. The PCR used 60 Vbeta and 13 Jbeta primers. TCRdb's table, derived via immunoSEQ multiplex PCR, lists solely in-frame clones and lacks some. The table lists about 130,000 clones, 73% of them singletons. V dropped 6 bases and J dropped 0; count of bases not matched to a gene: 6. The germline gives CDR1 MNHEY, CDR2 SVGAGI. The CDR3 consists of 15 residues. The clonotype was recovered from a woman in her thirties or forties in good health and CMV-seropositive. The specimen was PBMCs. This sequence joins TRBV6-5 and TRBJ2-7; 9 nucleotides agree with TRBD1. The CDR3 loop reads CASRRDRDPSYEQYF. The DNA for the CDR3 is TGTGCCAGCAGGAGGGACAGGGATCCCTCCTACGAGCAGTACTTC.